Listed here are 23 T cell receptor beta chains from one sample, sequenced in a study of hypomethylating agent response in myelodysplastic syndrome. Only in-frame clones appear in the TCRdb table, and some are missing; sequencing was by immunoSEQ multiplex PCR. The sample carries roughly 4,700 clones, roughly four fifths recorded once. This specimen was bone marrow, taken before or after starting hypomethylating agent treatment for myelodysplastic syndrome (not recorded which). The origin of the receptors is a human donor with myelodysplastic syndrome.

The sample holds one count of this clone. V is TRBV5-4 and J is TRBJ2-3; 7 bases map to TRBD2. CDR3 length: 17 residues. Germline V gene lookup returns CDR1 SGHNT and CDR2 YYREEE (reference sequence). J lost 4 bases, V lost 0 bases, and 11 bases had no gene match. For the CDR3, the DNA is TGTGCCAGCAGCTTGGGGGCGCGGGGAGGGCGAGCAGATACGCAGTATTTT. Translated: CASSLGARGGRADTQYF.

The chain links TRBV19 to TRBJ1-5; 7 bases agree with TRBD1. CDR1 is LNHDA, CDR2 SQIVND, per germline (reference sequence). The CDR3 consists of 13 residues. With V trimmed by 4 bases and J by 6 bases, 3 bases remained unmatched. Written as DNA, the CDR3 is TGTGCCAGTAGTAAGGGGGCTGGTCAGCCCCAGCATTTT. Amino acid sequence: CASSKGAGQPQHF. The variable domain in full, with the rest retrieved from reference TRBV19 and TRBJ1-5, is DGGITQSPKYLFRKEGQNVTLSCEQNLNHDAMYWYRQDPGQGLRLIYYSQIVNDFQKGDIAEGYSVSREKKESFPLTVTSAQKNPTAFYLCASSKGAGQPQHFGDGTRLSIL.

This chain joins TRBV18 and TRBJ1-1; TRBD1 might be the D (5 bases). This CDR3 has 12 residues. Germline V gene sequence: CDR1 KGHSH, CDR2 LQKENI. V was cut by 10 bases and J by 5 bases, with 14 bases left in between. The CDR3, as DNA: TGTGCCACGAGAGTGGGGGGAACTGAAGCTTTCTTT. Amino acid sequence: CATRVGGTEAFF.

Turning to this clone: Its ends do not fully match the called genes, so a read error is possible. CDR3 amino acids: CASSEKREVTF. The DNA of the CDR3 is TGTGCCAGCAGTGAAAAGCGGGAGGTCACTTTC. The chain links TRBV2 to TRBJ2-7; TRBD2 agrees at 9 bases. This CDR3 spans 11 amino acids. CDR1 is SNHLY and CDR2 is FYNNEI in the germline V gene. Full variable domain (rest looked up from reference TRBV2 and TRBJ2-7): EPEVTQTPSHQVTQMGQEVILRCVPISNHLYFYWYRQILGQKVEFLVSFYNNEISEKSEIFDDQFSVERPDGSNFTLKIRSTKLEDSAMYFCASSEKREVTFGPGTRLTVT.

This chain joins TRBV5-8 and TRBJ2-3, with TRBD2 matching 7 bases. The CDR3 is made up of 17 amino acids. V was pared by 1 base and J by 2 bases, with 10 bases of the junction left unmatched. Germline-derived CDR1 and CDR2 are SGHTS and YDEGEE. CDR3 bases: TGTGCCAGCAGCTTGCTTGCTAGCGGTCCCAACACAGATACGCAGTATTTT. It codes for CASSLLASGPNTDTQYF.

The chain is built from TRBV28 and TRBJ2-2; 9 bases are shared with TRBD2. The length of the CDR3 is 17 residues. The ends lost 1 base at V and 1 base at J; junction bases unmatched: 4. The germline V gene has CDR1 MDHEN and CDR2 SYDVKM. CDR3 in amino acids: CASSLLISGGNTGELFF. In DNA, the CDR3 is TGTGCCAGCAGTTTATTGATTAGCGGGGGGAACACCGGGGAGCTGTTTTTT.

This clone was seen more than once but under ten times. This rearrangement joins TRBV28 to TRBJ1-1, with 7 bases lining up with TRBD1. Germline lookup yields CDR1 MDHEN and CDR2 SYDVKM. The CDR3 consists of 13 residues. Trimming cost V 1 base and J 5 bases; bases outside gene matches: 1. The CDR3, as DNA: TGTGCCAGCAGTTTATCAGGGGGAACTGAAGCTTTCTTT. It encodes CASSLSGGTEAFF.

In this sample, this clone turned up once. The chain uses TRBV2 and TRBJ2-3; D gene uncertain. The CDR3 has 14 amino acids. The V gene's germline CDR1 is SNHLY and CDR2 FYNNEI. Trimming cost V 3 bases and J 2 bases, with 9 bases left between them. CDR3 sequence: CASSDGLITDTQYF. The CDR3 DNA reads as TGTGCCAGCAGTGACGGGCTAATCACAGATACGCAGTATTTT.

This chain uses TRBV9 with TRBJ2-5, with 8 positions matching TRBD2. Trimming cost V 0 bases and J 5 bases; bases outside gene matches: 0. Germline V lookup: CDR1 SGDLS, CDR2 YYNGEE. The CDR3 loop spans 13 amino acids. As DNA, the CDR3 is TGTGCCAGCAGCGTAGGACTAGCGGAGACCCAGTACTTC. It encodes CASSVGLAETQYF.

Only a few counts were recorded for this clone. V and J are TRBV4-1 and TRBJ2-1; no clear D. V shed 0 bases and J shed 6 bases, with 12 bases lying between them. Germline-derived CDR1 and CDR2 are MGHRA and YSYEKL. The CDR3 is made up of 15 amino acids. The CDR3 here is CASSQDRVPGNEQFF. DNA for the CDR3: TGCGCCAGCAGCCAAGACCGGGTCCCGGGCAATGAGCAGTTCTTC.

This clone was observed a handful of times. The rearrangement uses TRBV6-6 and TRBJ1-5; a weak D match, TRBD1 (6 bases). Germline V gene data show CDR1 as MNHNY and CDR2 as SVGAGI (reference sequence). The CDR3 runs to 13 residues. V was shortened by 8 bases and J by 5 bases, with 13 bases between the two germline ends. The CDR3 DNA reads TGTGCCAGCTTGAAACAGGGAGATCAGCCCCAGCATTTT. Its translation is CASLKQGDQPQHF.

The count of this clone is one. DNA of the CDR3: TGTGCCAGCATCTCCCCGGTGGGGTCGGCCTATGGCTACACCTTC. Its protein is CASISPVGSAYGYTF. The chain links TRBV6-5 to TRBJ1-2; D unresolved. This CDR3 spans 15 amino acids. Germline V gene data show CDR1 as MNHEY and CDR2 as SVGAGI. Between the trimmed V and J ends, which lost 7 bases and 4 bases, there was a span of 19 bases.

Here the CDR3 reads CATSRDWSAQPQHF. The CDR3 DNA reads TGTGCCACCAGCAGAGATTGGAGCGCTCAGCCCCAGCATTTT. This chain connects TRBV15 to TRBJ1-5; D is undetermined. V was shortened by 0 bases and J by 6 bases, with 9 bases between the two germline ends. Per the germline V gene, CDR1 is LNHNV and CDR2 is YYDKDF (reference sequence). CDR3 length equals 14 residues.

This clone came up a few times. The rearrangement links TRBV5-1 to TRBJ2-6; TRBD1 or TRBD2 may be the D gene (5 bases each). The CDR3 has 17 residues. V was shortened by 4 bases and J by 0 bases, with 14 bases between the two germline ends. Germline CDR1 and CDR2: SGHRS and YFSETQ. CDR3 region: CASSPGPTFSGANVLTF. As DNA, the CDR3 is TGCGCCAGCAGCCCGGGACCGACCTTCTCTGGGGCCAACGTCCTGACTTTC.

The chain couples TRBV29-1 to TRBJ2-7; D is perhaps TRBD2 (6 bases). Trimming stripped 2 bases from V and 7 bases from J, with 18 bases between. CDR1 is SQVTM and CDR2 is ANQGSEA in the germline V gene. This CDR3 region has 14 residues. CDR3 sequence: CSVEPAGRTREQYF. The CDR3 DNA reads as TGCAGCGTTGAACCGGCAGGGAGGACGAGGGAGCAGTACTTC.

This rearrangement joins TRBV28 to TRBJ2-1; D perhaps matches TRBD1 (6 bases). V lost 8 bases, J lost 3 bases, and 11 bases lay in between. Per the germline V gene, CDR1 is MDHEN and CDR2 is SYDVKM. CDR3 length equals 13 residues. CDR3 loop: CASGQSNYNEQFF. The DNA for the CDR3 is TGTGCCAGCGGACAGTCAAACTACAATGAGCAGTTCTTC.

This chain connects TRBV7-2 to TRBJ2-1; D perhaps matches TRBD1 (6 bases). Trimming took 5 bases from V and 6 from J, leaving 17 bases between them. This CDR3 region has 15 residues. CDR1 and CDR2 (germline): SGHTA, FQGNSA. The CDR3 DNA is TGTGCCAGCAGCCCAAGTGGGGCCAGGGGCAATGAGCAGTTCTTC. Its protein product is CASSPSGARGNEQFF.

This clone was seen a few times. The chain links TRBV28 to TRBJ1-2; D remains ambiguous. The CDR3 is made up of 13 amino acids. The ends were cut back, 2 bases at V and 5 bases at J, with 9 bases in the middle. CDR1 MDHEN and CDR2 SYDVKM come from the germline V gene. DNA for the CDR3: TGTGCCAGCAGTTTAGCTCGGAGGTATGGCTACACCTTC. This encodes CASSLARRYGYTF.

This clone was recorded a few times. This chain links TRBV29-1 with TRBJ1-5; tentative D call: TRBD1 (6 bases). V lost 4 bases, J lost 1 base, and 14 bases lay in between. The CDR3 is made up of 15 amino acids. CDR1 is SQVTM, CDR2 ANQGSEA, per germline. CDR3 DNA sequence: TGCAGCGTTGTCGAACAGGGTTTAAGCAATCAGCCCCAGCATTTT. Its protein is CSVVEQGLSNQPQHF.

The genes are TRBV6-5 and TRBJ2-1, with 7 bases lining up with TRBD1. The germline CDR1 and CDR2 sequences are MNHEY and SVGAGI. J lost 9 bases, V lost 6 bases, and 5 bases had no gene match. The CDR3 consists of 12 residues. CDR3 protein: CASSQTGSEQFF. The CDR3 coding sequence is TGTGCCAGCAGCCAGACAGGGAGTGAGCAGTTCTTC.

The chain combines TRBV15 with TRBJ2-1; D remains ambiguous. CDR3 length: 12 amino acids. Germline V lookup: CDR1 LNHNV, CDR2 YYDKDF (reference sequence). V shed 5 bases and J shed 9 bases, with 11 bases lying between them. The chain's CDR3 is CATSGVAGEQFF. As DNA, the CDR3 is TGTGCCACCAGCGGGGTAGCAGGTGAGCAGTTCTTC.

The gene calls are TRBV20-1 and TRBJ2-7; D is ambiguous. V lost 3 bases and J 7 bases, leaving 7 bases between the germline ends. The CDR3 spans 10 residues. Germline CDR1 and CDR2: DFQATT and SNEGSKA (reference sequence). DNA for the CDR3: TGCAGTGCTAGTCTCTTGGAGCAGTACTTC. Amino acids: CSASLLEQYF.

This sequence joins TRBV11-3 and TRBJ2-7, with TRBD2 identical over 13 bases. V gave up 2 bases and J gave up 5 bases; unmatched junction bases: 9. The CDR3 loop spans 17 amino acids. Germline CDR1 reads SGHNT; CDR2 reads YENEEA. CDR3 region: CASSLSGLAGSVDEQYF. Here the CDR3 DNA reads TGTGCCAGCAGCTTATCGGGACTAGCGGGGTCGGTGGACGAGCAGTACTTC.